The 5 T cell receptor beta chains reported below all come from one sample, sequenced in a study of beta chain features in type 1 diabetes (dated 2018 in TCRdb). Study-level results and caveats: A moderate but significant shortening of TCRB CDR3 length was observed in type 1 diabetes patients in all four CD4+ subsets.

Their antigens are not known. The method behind the library was the immunoSEQ multiplex PCR assay. All of the isolated RNA was reverse transcribed with the High Capacity cDNA Reverse Transcription Kit, so expressed TCRB transcripts were sequenced. Imported from immuneACCESS, the table was reduced by TCRdb to in-frame sequences with V and J called. These copies leave out some clones; in studies compared against another copy, an unresolved V gene accounts for under half, and the cause of the remainder is not known. Across this sample there are some 660,000 clones, with around an eighth seen only once. The ten top clones hold 0.04% of the sample. The sequencing input was naive CD4+ T cells from blood. Taken with the paper, the label for cell subset or site translates to: true naive CD4+ T cells. The receptors come from a young man with type 1 diabetes.

This chain links TRBV18 with TRBJ2-3; possible D gene TRBD2, 6 bases. The CDR3 length is 17 residues. Looked up from germline, CDR1 is KGHSH and CDR2 is LQKENI. V was cut by 2 bases and J by 2 bases, with 17 bases left in between. In nucleotides, the CDR3 is TGTGCCAGCTCACCATACATCGAGACTAGGTTCACAGATACGCAGTATTTT. Translation gives CASSPYIETRFTDTQYF.

As DNA, the CDR3 is TGTGCCAGCAGCGTAGCTACAGGGACCCGCTCCTACAATGAGCAGTTCTTC. Residues: CASSVATGTRSYNEQFF. The V call is TRBV9, the J call TRBJ2-1; D is perhaps TRBD1 (6 bases). The length of the CDR3 is 17 residues. V lost 0 bases and J lost 0, with 13 bases in between. Germline V gene lookup returns CDR1 SGDLS and CDR2 YYNGEE.

This chain uses TRBV19 with TRBJ2-7; D remains unclear. This CDR3 has 12 amino acids. Germline CDR1 LNHDA, CDR2 SQIVND (reference sequence). The V end lost 5 bases, the J end lost 6 bases, and 11 bases lay between the germline ends. CDR3 sequence: CASSSPVGEQYF. CDR3 coding DNA: TGTGCCAGTAGTTCACCCGTTGGCGAGCAGTACTTC.

The rearrangement joins TRBV6-5 to TRBJ2-3; D is tentatively TRBD1 or TRBD2 (5 bases each). The CDR3 spans 14 residues. V shed 11 bases and J shed 9 bases, with 24 bases lying between them. Germline assignment: CDR1 MNHEY and CDR2 SVGAGI. As DNA, the CDR3 is TGTGCCGCTGGAGAGGGGAAGGGGAAGCGGACGCAGTATTTT. Its protein product is CAAGEGKGKRTQYF.

This clone was detected only a few times. This may stem from a read error, because a much larger clone lies one nucleotide away. The same CDR3 also results from other DNA sequences found in this sample. The CDR3 region is CASSLGETQYF. For the CDR3, the DNA is TGTGCCAGCAGCTTAGGAGAGACCCAGTACTTC. The chain couples TRBV11-2 to TRBJ2-5; D call uncertain. This CDR3 comprises 11 residues. V was clipped by 1 base and J by 4 bases, with 1 base between them. CDR1 is SGHAT, CDR2 FQNNGV, per germline. The full variable domain, in which reference TRBV11-2 and TRBJ2-5 provide the parts outside the CDR3, is EAGVAQSPRYKIIEKRQSVAFWCNPISGHATLYWYQQILGQGPKLLIQFQNNGVVDDSQLPKDRFSAERLKGVDSTLKIQPAKLEDSAVYLCASSLGETQYFGPGTRLLVL.